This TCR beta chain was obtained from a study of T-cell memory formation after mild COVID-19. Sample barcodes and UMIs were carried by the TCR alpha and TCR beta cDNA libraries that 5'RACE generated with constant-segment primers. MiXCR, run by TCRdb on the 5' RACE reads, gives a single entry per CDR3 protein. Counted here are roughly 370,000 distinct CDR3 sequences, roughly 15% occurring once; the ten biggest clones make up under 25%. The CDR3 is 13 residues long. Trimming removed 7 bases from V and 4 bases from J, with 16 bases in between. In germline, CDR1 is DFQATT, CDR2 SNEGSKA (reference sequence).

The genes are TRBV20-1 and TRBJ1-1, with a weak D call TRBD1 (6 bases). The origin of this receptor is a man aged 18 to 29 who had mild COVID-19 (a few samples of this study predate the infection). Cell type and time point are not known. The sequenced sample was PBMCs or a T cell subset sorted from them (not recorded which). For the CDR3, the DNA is TGCAGTGGGAATCAGGGGATAGGCACTGAAGCTTTCTTT. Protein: CSGNQGIGTEAFF.